This TCR beta chain originates from a study of cytomegalovirus exposure and HLA in healthy donors. V lost 0 bases, J lost 2 bases, and 8 bases lay in between. CDR1 and CDR2 (germline): SGHRS, YFSETQ. This CDR3 has 14 residues. General study results and limits: In a later analysis, parvovirus B19, influenza, CMV and Epstein-Barr virus appeared linked to several top co-occurrence clusters. A later analysis found that most CMV-associated TCR beta chains appeared HLA-restricted. Excluded were some V segments that proved indistinguishable, including TRBV6-2 and TRBV6-3. It was 160 or so TCR beta chains that were listed as cytomegalovirus-associated.

In the PCR, 60 Vbeta and 13 Jbeta primers were used. Some clones are missing from TCRdb's copy, which holds only in-frame ones; the method was immunoSEQ multiplex PCR. The table lists 80,000 to 130,000 clones, roughly three quarters of them singletons. Worth noting for this clone: Antigen unknown.

V is TRBV5-1 and J is TRBJ1-2, with D hard to call. This clonotype was sampled from a woman between 50 and 59 years old in good health and CMV-seropositive. Sequences were obtained from PBMCs. DNA of the CDR3: TGCGCCAGCAGCTTGGGGGCAGAAAACTATGGCTACACCTTC. It is translated as CASSLGAENYGYTF.